The clone carrying this TCR beta chain showed up many times. The sample belongs to a study of patients and donors after allogeneic stem cell transplantation. From the RT-PCR reads, TCRdb called clonotypes with MiXCR, one entry per CDR3 protein. The sample records about 31,000 distinct CDR3 sequences, under 7.5% being singletons. Looked up from germline, CDR1 is SGHRS and CDR2 is YFSETQ. With 1 base removed from V and 5 bases from J, the gap between germline ends came to 16 bases. The CDR3 consists of 16 residues. The chain is built from TRBV5-1 and TRBJ2-1, with a tentative D call TRBD1 (6 bases). Sequenced material: blood, either unsorted or a sorted T cell fraction (not recorded which). This TCR derives from a human donor who was either an allogeneic HSCT recipient or a stem cell or donor lymphocyte infusion donor (not recorded which). It is not recorded whose cells these are; they may come from a transplant donor. The CDR3 nucleotides are TGCGCCAGCAGCTTGCTAATGTCAGGGGTTAACAATGAGCAGTTCTTC. Residues: CASSLLMSGVNNEQFF. Looking up the rest from reference TRBV5-1 and TRBJ2-1 gives the full variable domain: KAGVTQTPRYLIKTRGQQVTLSCSPISGHRSVSWYQQTPGQGLQFLFEYFSETQRNKGNFPGRFSGRQFSNSRSEMNVSTLELGDSALYLCASSLLMSGVNNEQFFGPGTRLTVL.